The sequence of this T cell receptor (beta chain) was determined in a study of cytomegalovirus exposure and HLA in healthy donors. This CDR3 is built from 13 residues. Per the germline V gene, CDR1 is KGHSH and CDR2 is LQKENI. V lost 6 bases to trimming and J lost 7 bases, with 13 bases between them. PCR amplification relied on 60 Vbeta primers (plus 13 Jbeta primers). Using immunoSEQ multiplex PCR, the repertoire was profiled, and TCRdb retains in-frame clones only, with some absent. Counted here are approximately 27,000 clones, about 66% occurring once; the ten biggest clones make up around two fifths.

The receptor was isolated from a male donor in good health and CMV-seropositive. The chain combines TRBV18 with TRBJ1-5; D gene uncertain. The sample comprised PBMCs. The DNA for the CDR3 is TGTGCCAGCTCCGCAGAATCAGAACAGCCCCAGCATTTT. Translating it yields CASSAESEQPQHF.